The T cell receptor (beta chain) under discussion was sequenced for a study of metastatic and nonmetastatic thyroid tumors. None of the patients had undergone any treatment ahead of thyroid surgery. Regarding the study as a whole: As reported, TCR beta diversity in blood and tumor was significantly higher in malignant thyroid tumors than in benign nodules.

Original processing methods: A classifier for distant metastasis in papillary thyroid cancer was constructed using CDR3 differences observed across clinicopathological groups. With MiXCR, TCRdb called clones anew from the PCR reads. The V and J calls shown here were made by TCRdb, not taken from the authors' results. The sample includes thousands of clones, more than 20% of them seen just once. CDR1 is GTSNPN, CDR2 SVGIG, per germline (reference sequence). CDR3 length equals 11 residues. Trimming took 2 bases from V and 15 from J, leaving 14 bases between them. This clone was seen repeatedly, ten times or more. The antigen remains undetermined.

The gene calls are TRBV30 and TRBJ2-1, with D perhaps TRBD2 (6 bases). Material for sequencing was tumor tissue. The sequence came from a female donor with papillary thyroid cancer or a benign thyroid nodule (not recorded which). Some clones in this sample may be carry-over from other donors' samples. The DNA for the CDR3 is TGTGCCTGGAGTATTAAGGGACTGTCGTTCTTC. It translates to CAWSIKGLSFF.